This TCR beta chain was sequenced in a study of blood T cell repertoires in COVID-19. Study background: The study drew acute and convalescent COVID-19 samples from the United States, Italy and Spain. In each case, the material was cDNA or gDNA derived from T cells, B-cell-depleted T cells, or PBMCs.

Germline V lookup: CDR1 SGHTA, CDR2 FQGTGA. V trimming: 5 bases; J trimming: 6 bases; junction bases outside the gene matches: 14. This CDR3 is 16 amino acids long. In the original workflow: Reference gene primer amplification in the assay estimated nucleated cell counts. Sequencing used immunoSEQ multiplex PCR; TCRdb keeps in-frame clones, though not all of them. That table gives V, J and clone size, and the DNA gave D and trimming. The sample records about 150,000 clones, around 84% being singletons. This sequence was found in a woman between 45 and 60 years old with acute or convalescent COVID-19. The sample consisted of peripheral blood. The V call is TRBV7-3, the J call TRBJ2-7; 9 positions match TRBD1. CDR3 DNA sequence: TGTGCCAGCAGCACAAGTTCGGGACAGGGTGTGGGCGAGCAGTACTTC. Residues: CASSTSSGQGVGEQYF.